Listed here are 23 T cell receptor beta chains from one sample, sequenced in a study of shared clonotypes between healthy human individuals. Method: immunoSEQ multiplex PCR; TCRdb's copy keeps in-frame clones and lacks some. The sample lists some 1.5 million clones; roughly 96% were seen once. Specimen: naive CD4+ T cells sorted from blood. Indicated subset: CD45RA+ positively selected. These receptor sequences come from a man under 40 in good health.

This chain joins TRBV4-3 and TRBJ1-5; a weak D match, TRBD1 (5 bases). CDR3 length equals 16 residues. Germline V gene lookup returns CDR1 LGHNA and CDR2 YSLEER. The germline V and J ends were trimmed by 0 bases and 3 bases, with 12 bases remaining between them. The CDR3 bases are TGCGCCAGCAGCCAAGATCTGACAGTTAACAATCAGCCCCAGCATTTT. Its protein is CASSQDLTVNNQPQHF.

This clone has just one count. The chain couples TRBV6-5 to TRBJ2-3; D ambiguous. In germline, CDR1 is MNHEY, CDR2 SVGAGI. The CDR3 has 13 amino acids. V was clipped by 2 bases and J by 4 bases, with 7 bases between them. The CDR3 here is CASSYRTPDTQYF. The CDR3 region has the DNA TGTGCCAGCAGTTACCGTACCCCAGATACGCAGTATTTT.

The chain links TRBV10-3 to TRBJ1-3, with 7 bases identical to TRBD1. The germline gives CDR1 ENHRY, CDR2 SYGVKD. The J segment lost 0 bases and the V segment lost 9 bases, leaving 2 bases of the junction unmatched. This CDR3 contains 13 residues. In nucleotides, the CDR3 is TGTGCCATGGGACAGACCTCTGGAAACACCATATATTTT. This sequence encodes CAMGQTSGNTIYF.

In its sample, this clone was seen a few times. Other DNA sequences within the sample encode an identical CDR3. CDR3 coding DNA: TGTGCCAGCTCACCCGGGACAGATCAGCCCCAGCATTTT. Translating it yields CASSPGTDQPQHF. The chain has TRBV18 and TRBJ1-5, with 7 bases fitting TRBD1. V shed 3 bases, J shed 5 bases, and the junction held 1 base outside the gene matches. The germline V gene encodes CDR1 KGHSH and CDR2 LQKENI. The CDR3 is 13 amino acids.

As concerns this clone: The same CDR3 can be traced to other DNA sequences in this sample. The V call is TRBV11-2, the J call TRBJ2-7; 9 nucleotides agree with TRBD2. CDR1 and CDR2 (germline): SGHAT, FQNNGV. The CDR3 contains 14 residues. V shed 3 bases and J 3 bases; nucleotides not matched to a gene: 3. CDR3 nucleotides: TGTGCCAGCAGCTTGGGACTAGCTGACTACGAGCAGTACTTC. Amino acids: CASSLGLADYEQYF.

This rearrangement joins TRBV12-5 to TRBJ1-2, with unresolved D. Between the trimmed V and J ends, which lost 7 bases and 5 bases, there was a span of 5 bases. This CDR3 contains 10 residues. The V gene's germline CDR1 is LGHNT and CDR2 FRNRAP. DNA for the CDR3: TGTGCTAGTGTTCCGTATGGCTACACCTTC. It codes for CASVPYGYTF.

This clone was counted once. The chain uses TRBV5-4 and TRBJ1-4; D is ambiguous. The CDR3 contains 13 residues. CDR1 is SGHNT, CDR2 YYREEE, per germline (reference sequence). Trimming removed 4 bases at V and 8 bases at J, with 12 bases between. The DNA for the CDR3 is TGTGCCAGCAGCCCTGGCCTGGGGGAAAAACTGTTTTTT. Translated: CASSPGLGEKLFF.

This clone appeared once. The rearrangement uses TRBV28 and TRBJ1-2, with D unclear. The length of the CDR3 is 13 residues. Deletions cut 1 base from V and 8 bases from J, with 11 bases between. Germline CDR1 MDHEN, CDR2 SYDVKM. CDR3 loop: CASSLLGRRGYTF. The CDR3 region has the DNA TGTGCCAGCAGTTTATTGGGGAGACGAGGCTACACCTTC.

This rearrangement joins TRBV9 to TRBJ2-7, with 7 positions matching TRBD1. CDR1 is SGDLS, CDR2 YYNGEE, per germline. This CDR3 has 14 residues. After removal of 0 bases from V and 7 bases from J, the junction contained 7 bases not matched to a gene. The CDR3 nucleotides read TGTGCCAGCAGCGTAGTAGGGGGCTCGGGGGAGCAGTACTTC. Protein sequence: CASSVVGGSGEQYF.

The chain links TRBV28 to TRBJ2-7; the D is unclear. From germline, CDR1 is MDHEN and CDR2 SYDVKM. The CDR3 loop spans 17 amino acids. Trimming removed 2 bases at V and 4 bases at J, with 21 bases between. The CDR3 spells CASSLDPTKDRLYEQYF. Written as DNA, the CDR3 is TGTGCCAGCAGTTTAGATCCCACCAAGGATCGTTTATACGAGCAGTACTTC.

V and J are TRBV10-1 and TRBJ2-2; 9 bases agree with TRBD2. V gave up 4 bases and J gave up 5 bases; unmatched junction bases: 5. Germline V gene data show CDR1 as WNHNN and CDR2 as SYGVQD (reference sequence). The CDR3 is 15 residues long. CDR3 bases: TGCGCCAGCAGTGTACTTAGCGGGAGTACCGGGGAGCTGTTTTTT. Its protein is CASSVLSGSTGELFF.

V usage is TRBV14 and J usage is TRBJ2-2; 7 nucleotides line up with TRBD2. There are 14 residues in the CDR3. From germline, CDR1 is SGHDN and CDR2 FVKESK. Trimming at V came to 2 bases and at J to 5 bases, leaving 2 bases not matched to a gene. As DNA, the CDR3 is TGTGCCAGCAGCCAAAGGGGAGGGACCGGGGAGCTGTTTTTT. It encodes CASSQRGGTGELFF. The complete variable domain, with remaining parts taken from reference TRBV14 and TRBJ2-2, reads EAGVTQFPSHSVIEKGQTVTLRCDPISGHDNLYWYRRVMGKEIKFLLHFVKESKQDESGMPNNRFLAERTGGTYSTLKVQPAELEDSGVYFCASSQRGGTGELFFGEGSRLTVL.

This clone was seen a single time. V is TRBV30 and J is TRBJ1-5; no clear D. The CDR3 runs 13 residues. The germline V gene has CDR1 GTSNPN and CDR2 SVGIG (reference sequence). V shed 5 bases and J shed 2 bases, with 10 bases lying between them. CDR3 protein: CAWGTHGNQPQHF. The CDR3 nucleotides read TGTGCCTGGGGCACACATGGCAATCAGCCCCAGCATTTT.

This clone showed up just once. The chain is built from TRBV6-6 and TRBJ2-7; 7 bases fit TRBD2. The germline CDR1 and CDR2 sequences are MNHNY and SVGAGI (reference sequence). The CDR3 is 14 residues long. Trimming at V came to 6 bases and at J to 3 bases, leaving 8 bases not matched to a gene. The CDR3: CASSLLAVSYEQYF. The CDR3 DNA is TGTGCCAGCAGCCTTCTAGCGGTAAGCTACGAGCAGTACTTC.

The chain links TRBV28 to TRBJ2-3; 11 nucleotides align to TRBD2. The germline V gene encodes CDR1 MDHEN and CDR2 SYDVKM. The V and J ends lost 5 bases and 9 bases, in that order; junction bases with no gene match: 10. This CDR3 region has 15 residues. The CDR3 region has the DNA TGTGCCAGCAGTACCTTAGCGGGAGGGGGGTGGACGCAGTATTTT. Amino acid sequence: CASSTLAGGGWTQYF.

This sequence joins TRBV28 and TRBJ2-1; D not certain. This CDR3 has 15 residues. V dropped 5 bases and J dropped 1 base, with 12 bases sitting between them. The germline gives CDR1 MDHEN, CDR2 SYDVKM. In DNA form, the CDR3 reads TGTGCCAGCAGTCCCCATTGGGGTTCCTACAATGAGCAGTTCTTC. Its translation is CASSPHWGSYNEQFF.

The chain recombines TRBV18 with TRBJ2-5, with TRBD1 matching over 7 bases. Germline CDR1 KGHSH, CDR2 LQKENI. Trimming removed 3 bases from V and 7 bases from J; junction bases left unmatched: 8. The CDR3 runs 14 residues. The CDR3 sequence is CASSPGPDRVTQYF. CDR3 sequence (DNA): TGTGCCAGCTCACCCGGGCCCGACAGGGTGACCCAGTACTTC.

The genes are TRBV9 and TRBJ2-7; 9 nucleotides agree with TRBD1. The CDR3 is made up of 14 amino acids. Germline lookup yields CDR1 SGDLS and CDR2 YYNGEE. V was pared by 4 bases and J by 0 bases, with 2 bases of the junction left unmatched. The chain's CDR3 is CASSKGQGSYEQYF. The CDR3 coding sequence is TGTGCCAGCAGCAAGGGACAGGGCTCCTACGAGCAGTACTTC.

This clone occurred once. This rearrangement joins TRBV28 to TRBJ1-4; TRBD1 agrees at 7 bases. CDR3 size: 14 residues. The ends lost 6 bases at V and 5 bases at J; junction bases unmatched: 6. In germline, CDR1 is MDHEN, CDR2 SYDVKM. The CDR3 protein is CASSAFRGNEKLFF. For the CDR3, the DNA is TGTGCCAGCAGCGCTTTCAGGGGGAATGAAAAACTGTTTTTT.

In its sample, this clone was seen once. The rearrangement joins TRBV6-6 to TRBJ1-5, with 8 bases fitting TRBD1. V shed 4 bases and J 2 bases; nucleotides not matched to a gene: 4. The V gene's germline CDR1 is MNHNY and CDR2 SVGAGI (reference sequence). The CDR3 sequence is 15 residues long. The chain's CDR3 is CASSSTGEGNQPQHF. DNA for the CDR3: TGTGCCAGCAGTTCGACAGGGGAGGGCAATCAGCCCCAGCATTTT.

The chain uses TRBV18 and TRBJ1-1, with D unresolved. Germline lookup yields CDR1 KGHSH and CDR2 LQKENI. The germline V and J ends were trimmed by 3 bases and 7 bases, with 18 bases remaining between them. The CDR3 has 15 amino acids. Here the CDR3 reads CASSPDDSDHGEAFF. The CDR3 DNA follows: TGTGCCAGCTCACCGGACGACTCTGATCACGGTGAAGCTTTCTTT.

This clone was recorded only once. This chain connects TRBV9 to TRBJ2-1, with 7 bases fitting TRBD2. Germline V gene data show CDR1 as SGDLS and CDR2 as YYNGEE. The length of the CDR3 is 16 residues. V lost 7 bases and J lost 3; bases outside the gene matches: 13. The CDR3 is CASGPRGVAGYNEQFF. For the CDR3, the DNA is TGTGCCAGCGGCCCCCGCGGGGTAGCGGGCTACAATGAGCAGTTCTTC. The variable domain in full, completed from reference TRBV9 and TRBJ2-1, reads DSGVTQTPKHLITATGQRVTLRCSPRSGDLSVYWYQQSLDQGLQFLIQYYNGEERAKGNILERFSAQQFPDLHSELNLSSLELGDSALYFCASGPRGVAGYNEQFFGPGTRLTVL.

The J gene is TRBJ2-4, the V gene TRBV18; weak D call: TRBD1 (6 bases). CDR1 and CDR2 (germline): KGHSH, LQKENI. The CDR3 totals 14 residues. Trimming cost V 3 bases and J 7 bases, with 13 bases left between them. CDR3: CASSPRGSGNIQYF. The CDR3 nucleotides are TGTGCCAGCTCACCTAGGGGGAGTGGGAACATTCAGTACTTC.